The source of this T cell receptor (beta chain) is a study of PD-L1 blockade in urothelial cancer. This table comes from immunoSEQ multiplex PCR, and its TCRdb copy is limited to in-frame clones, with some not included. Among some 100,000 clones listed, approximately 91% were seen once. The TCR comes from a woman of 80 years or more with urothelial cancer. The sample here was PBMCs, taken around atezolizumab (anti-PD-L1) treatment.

Written as DNA, the CDR3 is TGTGCCAGCAGCTTAGGAGCGGGGAACCAAGAGACCCAGTACTTC. Encoded protein: CASSLGAGNQETQYF. The gene calls are TRBV7-6 and TRBJ2-5, with 7 bases aligning to TRBD2. This CDR3 has 15 amino acids. Per the germline V gene, CDR1 is SGHVS and CDR2 is FNYEAQ. The trim removed 1 base at V and 0 bases at J, leaving 2 bases unmatched.